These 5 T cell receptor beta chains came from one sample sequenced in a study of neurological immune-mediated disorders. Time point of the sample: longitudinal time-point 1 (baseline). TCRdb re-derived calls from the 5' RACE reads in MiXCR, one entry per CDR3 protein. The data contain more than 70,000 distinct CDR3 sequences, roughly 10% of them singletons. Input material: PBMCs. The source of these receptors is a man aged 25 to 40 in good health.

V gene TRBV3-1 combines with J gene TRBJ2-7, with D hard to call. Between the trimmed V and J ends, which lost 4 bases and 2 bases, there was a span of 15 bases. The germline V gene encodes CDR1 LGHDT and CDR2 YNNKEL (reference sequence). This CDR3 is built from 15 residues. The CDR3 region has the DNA TGTGCCAGCAGCCGGGTCGAACTTCCCCCCTACGAGCAGTACTTC. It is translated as CASSRVELPPYEQYF.

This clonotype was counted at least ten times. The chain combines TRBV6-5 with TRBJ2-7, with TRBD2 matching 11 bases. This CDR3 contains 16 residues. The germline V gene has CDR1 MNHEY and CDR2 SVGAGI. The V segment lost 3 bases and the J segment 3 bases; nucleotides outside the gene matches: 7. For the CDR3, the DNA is TGTGCCAGCAGTTATCGCCGGACTAGCGGGTACTACGAGCAGTACTTC. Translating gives CASSYRRTSGYYEQYF.

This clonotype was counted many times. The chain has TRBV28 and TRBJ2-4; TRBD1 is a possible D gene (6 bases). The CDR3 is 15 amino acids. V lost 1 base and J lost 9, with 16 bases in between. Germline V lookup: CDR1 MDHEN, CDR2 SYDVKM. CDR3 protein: CASSLSRTGRGIQYF. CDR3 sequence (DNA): TGTGCCAGCAGTTTATCCCGGACCGGCAGGGGCATTCAGTACTTC. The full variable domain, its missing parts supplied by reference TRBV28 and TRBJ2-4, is DVKVTQSSRYLVKRTGEKVFLECVQDMDHENMFWYRQDPGLGLRLIYFSYDVKMKEKGDIPEGYSVSREKKERFSLILESASTNQTSMYLCASSLSRTGRGIQYFGAGTRLSVL.

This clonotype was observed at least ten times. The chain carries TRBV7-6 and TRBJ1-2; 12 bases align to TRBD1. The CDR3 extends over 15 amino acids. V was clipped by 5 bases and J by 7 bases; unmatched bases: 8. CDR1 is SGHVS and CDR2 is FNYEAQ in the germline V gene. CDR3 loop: CASSALGQGASGYTF. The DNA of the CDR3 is TGTGCCAGCAGCGCCCTGGGACAGGGGGCTTCTGGCTACACCTTC.

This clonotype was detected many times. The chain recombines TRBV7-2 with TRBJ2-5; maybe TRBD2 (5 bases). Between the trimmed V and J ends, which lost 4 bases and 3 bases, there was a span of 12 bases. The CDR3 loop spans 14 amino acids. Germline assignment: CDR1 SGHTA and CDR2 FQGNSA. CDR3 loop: CASSSRTGEETQYF. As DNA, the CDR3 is TGTGCCAGCAGCTCCCGGACTGGAGAAGAGACCCAGTACTTC.